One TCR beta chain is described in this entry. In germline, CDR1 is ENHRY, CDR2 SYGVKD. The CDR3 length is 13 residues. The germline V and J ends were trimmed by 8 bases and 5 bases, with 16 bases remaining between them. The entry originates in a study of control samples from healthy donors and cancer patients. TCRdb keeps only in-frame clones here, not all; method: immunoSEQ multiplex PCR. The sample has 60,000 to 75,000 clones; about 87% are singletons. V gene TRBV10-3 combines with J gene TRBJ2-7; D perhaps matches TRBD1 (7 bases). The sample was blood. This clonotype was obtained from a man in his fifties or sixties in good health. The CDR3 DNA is TGTGCCATCTGGTATTCAGGGGGGAACGAGCAGTACTTC. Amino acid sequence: CAIWYSGGNEQYF.